Below, 31 T cell receptor beta chains from the same sample are listed, as sequenced in a study of blood T cell repertoires in COVID-19. Some clones are missing from TCRdb's copy, which holds only in-frame ones; the method was immunoSEQ multiplex PCR. The sample includes about 170,000 clones, 85% to 90% seen only once; the top ten take 7% to 8%. Material for sequencing was peripheral blood. The receptors were gathered from a woman aged 80 or over in a cohort sampled during active or convalescent COVID-19.

The chain couples TRBV20-1 to TRBJ1-4; TRBD1 matches 10 bases. The length of the CDR3 is 14 residues. V gave up 3 bases and J gave up 8 bases; unmatched junction bases: 6. CDR1 is DFQATT, CDR2 SNEGSKA, per germline (reference sequence). CDR3 in amino acids: CSASTGTGEEKLFF. In nucleotides, the CDR3 is TGCAGTGCTAGTACCGGGACAGGGGAAGAAAAACTGTTTTTT.

As DNA, the CDR3 is TGTGCCAGCAGCGCCGGGACATGGAACGCTGGGGCTTTCTTT. Protein sequence: CASSAGTWNAGAFF. This chain joins TRBV5-6 and TRBJ1-1; possibly TRBD1 for D (6 bases). The germline CDR1 and CDR2 sequences are SGHDT and YYEEEE. Trimming stripped 4 bases from V and 11 bases from J, with 21 bases between. The CDR3 consists of 14 residues. The variable domain in full, with the rest retrieved from reference TRBV5-6 and TRBJ1-1, is DAGVTQSPTHLIKTRGQQVTLRCSPKSGHDTVSWYQQALGQGPQFIFQYYEEEERQRGNFPDRFSGHQFPNYSSELNVNALLLGDSALYLCASSAGTWNAGAFFGQGTRLTVV.

V is TRBV19 and J is TRBJ2-2, with 8 positions matching TRBD1. The CDR3 is 15 residues long. J gave up 7 bases and V 1 base, and 5 bases lay outside the gene matches. Germline-derived CDR1 and CDR2 are LNHDA and SQIVND (reference sequence). This CDR3 reads CASSIVSGGNGELFF. The CDR3 DNA sequence: TGTGCCAGTAGTATAGTGTCAGGGGGCAACGGGGAGCTGTTTTTT.

CDR3 region: CASSLAGQGTYSGNTIYF. CDR3 sequence (DNA): TGCGCCAGCAGCTTGGCGGGACAGGGGACCTACTCTGGAAACACCATATATTTT. The chain carries TRBV5-1 and TRBJ1-3, with 10 positions matching TRBD1. The V segment lost 0 bases and the J segment 0 bases; nucleotides outside the gene matches: 6. The CDR3 is 18 residues long. Germline CDR1 is SGHRS and CDR2 is YFSETQ.

This clone appeared once. The chain couples TRBV20-1 to TRBJ1-5, with a possible D match to TRBD1 (6 bases). Trimming took off 3 bases at V and 6 bases at J, with 12 bases between the two ends. Germline V gives CDR1 DFQATT, CDR2 SNEGSKA (reference sequence). The CDR3 spans 13 residues. The CDR3 DNA reads TGCAGTGCTAGTACAGGGCCCGGTCAGCCCCAGCATTTT. This sequence encodes CSASTGPGQPQHF.

For this clone: The junction and the germline gene differ at one end; a read error may be behind it. The V and J genes are TRBV7-7 and TRBJ2-1; D ambiguous. Germline lookup yields CDR1 SSHAT and CDR2 FNYEAQ (reference sequence). The length of the CDR3 is 14 residues. CDR3 coding DNA: TGTGCTAGCAGCTCAGCTGGCATCAACAATGAGCAGTTCTTC. Amino acids: CASSSAGINNEQFF.

The chain couples TRBV20-1 to TRBJ1-4, with D maybe TRBD1 (5 bases). The V and J ends lost 3 bases and 0 bases respectively, with 8 bases between them. The CDR3 spans 14 residues. The germline gives CDR1 DFQATT, CDR2 SNEGSKA (reference sequence). CDR3 sequence (DNA): TGCAGTGCTAGTGAAGGGGCAACTAATGAAAAACTGTTTTTT. This translates into CSASEGATNEKLFF.

This chain links TRBV25-1 with TRBJ2-2, with 9 bases identical to TRBD2. Trimming cost V 3 bases and J 2 bases; bases outside gene matches: 1. Germline-derived CDR1 and CDR2 are MGHDK and SYGVNS. The CDR3 length is 15 residues. The CDR3 region has the DNA TGTGCCAGCAGTGAGGGACTAGCTAACACCGGGGAGCTGTTTTTT. Translated: CASSEGLANTGELFF.

The CDR3 here is CASTLGQLSGNTIYF. In nucleotides, the CDR3 is TGTGCCAGCACCTTGGGACAACTCTCTGGAAACACCATATATTTT. This sequence joins TRBV28 and TRBJ1-3, with a possible D match to TRBD1 (6 bases). The V end lost 7 bases, the J end lost 0 bases, and 13 bases lay between the germline ends. CDR1 MDHEN and CDR2 SYDVKM come from the germline V gene. The CDR3 spans 15 residues.

The chain joins TRBV5-1 to TRBJ2-5; D is possibly TRBD1 (6 bases). The germline V and J ends were trimmed by 4 bases and 3 bases, with 13 bases remaining between them. The CDR3 runs to 14 residues. Germline loops: CDR1 SGHRS, CDR2 YFSETQ. The CDR3 nucleotides are TGCGCCAGCAGCGGTGGGGGCTCTGAAGAGACCCAGTACTTC. Protein: CASSGGGSEETQYF. The full variable domain, with the rest looked up from reference TRBV5-1 and TRBJ2-5, is KAGVTQTPRYLIKTRGQQVTLSCSPISGHRSVSWYQQTPGQGLQFLFEYFSETQRNKGNFPGRFSGRQFSNSRSEMNVSTLELGDSALYLCASSGGGSEETQYFGPGTRLLVL.

This chain links TRBV3-1 (or the pseudogene TRBV3-2) with TRBJ1-4, with 9 bases matching TRBD1. There are 16 residues in the CDR3. Germline V gene sequence: CDR1 LGHDT, CDR2 YNNKEL (reference sequence). V was clipped by 3 bases and J by 2 bases; unmatched bases: 4. The CDR3 bases are TGTGCCAGCAGCCAGAACAGGGGGCCCACTAATGAAAAACTGTTTTTT. This translates into CASSQNRGPTNEKLFF.

The chain links TRBV15 to TRBJ2-4; 7 nucleotides align to TRBD2. The CDR3 is 12 residues long. V gave up 0 bases and J gave up 13 bases; unmatched junction bases: 3. Germline lookup yields CDR1 LNHNV and CDR2 YYDKDF (reference sequence). The CDR3 sequence: CATSRDIGGQYF. The CDR3 DNA follows: TGTGCCACCAGCAGAGATATCGGGGGGCAGTACTTC.

V gene TRBV5-6 combines with J gene TRBJ1-1, with 10 bases aligning to TRBD1. Per germline, CDR1 SGHDT and CDR2 YYEEEE. The CDR3 runs to 16 residues. V trimming: 2 bases; J trimming: 5 bases; junction bases outside the gene matches: 9. CDR3 in amino acids: CASSFPGTGVETEAFF. In nucleotides, the CDR3 is TGTGCCAGCAGCTTCCCCGGGACAGGGGTTGAAACTGAAGCTTTCTTT. Full variable domain (outside the CDR3, taken from reference TRBV5-6 and TRBJ1-1): DAGVTQSPTHLIKTRGQQVTLRCSPKSGHDTVSWYQQALGQGPQFIFQYYEEEERQRGNFPDRFSGHQFPNYSSELNVNALLLGDSALYLCASSFPGTGVETEAFFGQGTRLTVV.

V and J are TRBV5-1 and TRBJ2-7; D is unclear. This CDR3 contains 14 residues. The germline V gene encodes CDR1 SGHRS and CDR2 YFSETQ. V was shortened by 4 bases and J by 0 bases, with 11 bases between the two germline ends. The CDR3 here is CASSLASVSYEQYF. Here the CDR3 DNA reads TGCGCCAGCAGCCTGGCATCGGTCTCCTACGAGCAGTACTTC.

The chain combines TRBV2 with TRBJ2-3; a possible D gene is TRBD1 (5 bases). The ends were cut back, 1 base at V and 0 bases at J, with 8 bases in the middle. Germline loops: CDR1 SNHLY, CDR2 FYNNEI. CDR3 length: 15 residues. The CDR3 reads CASSEGTPSTDTQYF. The CDR3 DNA sequence: TGTGCCAGCAGTGAAGGGACACCTAGCACAGATACGCAGTATTTT. The entire variable domain, with the rest obtained from reference TRBV2 and TRBJ2-3, is as follows: EPEVTQTPSHQVTQMGQEVILRCVPISNHLYFYWYRQILGQKVEFLVSFYNNEISEKSEIFDDQFSVERPDGSNFTLKIRSTKLEDSAMYFCASSEGTPSTDTQYFGPGTRLTVL.

This chain connects TRBV7-2 to TRBJ1-2; D uncertain. CDR3 length equals 16 residues. Trimming stripped 0 bases from V and 3 bases from J, with 14 bases between. Germline CDR1 and CDR2: SGHTA and FQGNSA. The DNA of the CDR3 is TGTGCCAGCAGCTTAGCGCTTCGGGGTTCGGACTATGGCTACACCTTC. Amino acids: CASSLALRGSDYGYTF. The full variable domain, in which reference TRBV7-2 and TRBJ1-2 provide the parts outside the CDR3, is GAGVSQSPSNKVTEKGKDVELRCDPISGHTALYWYRQSLGQGLEFLIYFQGNSAPDKSGLPSDRFSAERTGGSVSTLTIQRTQQEDSAVYLCASSLALRGSDYGYTFGSGTRLTVV.

This clone has only one observation. V is TRBV30 and J is TRBJ1-4; 9 bases map to TRBD1. In germline, CDR1 is GTSNPN, CDR2 SVGIG (reference sequence). The trim removed 5 bases at V and 7 bases at J, leaving 5 bases unmatched. This CDR3 is 13 amino acids long. For the CDR3, the DNA is TGTGCCTGGGCGACAGGGGGAGGTGAAAAACTGTTTTTT. Encoded protein: CAWATGGGEKLFF.

This chain joins TRBV6-2 or TRBV6-3 and TRBJ1-5, with D perhaps matching TRBD1 (5 bases). CDR3 length: 15 residues. The ends were cut back, 5 bases at V and 3 bases at J, with 14 bases in the middle. The germline gives CDR1 MNHEY, CDR2 SVGEGT. The CDR3 DNA sequence: TGTGCCAGCAGTCAGGGCCATGCCTTCAATCAGCCCCAGCATTTT. Its translation is CASSQGHAFNQPQHF.

This clone has a handful of counts. The chain employs TRBV7-9 and TRBJ2-7; 7 nucleotides line up with TRBD1. The germline V gene has CDR1 SEHNR and CDR2 FQNEAQ (reference sequence). J was trimmed by 7 bases and V by 5 bases; bases with no gene match: 14. The CDR3 is 15 residues long. CDR3 sequence: CASSPRDSLFEEQYF. As DNA, the CDR3 is TGTGCCAGCAGCCCCAGGGACAGCCTCTTCGAGGAGCAGTACTTC.

The chain has TRBV30 and TRBJ1-5; possible D gene TRBD1, 6 bases. The germline V gene encodes CDR1 GTSNPN and CDR2 SVGIG (reference sequence). The CDR3 has 13 residues. Trimming took off 6 bases at V and 2 bases at J, with 11 bases between the two ends. The CDR3 is CACKGGGNQPQHF. The CDR3 DNA is TGTGCCTGTAAAGGGGGAGGCAATCAGCCCCAGCATTTT.

This chain links TRBV6-2 or TRBV6-3 with TRBJ1-2; tentative D call: TRBD1 (6 bases). The CDR3 is 16 amino acids. CDR1 is MNHEY and CDR2 is SVGEGT in the germline V gene. V shed 6 bases and J shed 6 bases, with 23 bases lying between them. The chain's CDR3 is CASSSGIRTDYHGYTF. In nucleotides, the CDR3 is TGTGCCAGCAGCTCAGGCATCCGGACAGACTACCATGGCTACACCTTC.

This clone was detected a few times. V and J are TRBV27 and TRBJ2-6; 7 bases are a match to TRBD1. V gave up 5 bases and J gave up 4 bases; unmatched junction bases: 14. The germline V gene has CDR1 MNHEY and CDR2 SMNVEV (reference sequence). The CDR3 extends over 18 amino acids. This CDR3 reads CASSPWTGPKVGANVLTF. CDR3 DNA sequence: TGTGCCAGCAGTCCCTGGACAGGCCCCAAGGTGGGGGCCAACGTCCTGACTTTC.

This chain connects TRBV24-1 to TRBJ2-3; TRBD1 matches 9 bases. The CDR3 contains 15 residues. Germline V lookup: CDR1 KGHDR, CDR2 SFDVKD. The V and J ends lost 7 bases and 1 base, in that order; junction bases with no gene match: 5. CDR3 sequence: CATSPRTGGTDTQYF. Written as DNA, the CDR3 is TGTGCCACCAGCCCTAGGACAGGGGGCACAGATACGCAGTATTTT.

V and J are TRBV4-3 and TRBJ1-6; tentatively, D is TRBD1 (5 bases). Germline CDR1 reads LGHNA; CDR2 reads YSLEER. The CDR3 totals 14 residues. Trimming removed 0 bases at V and 12 bases at J, with 12 bases between. Here the CDR3 DNA reads TGCGCCAGCAGCCAAGACTCGACCGGGGGACCCCTCCACTTT. Translation gives CASSQDSTGGPLHF.

The rearrangement uses TRBV2 and TRBJ2-2; a possible D gene is TRBD1 (5 bases). Trimming pared 6 bases from V and 1 base from J, leaving 12 bases between. Germline V gene sequence: CDR1 SNHLY, CDR2 FYNNEI. The CDR3 length is 15 residues. CDR3 residues: CASRVQGLNTGELFF. Here the CDR3 DNA reads TGTGCCAGCAGGGTTCAGGGTTTGAACACCGGGGAGCTGTTTTTT.

The rearrangement uses TRBV7-8 and TRBJ1-3, with TRBD1 as a possible D gene (6 bases). This CDR3 is 17 amino acids long. V was shortened by 3 bases and J by 4 bases, with 19 bases between the two germline ends. The germline CDR1 and CDR2 sequences are SGHVS and FQNEAQ. CDR3 in DNA: TGTGCCAGCAGCTTCACGTTGCCCGGGACATCGGGAAACACCATATATTTT. Its protein is CASSFTLPGTSGNTIYF.

The chain carries TRBV6-5 and TRBJ2-7; 10 nucleotides agree with TRBD2. Germline V gene lookup returns CDR1 MNHEY and CDR2 SVGAGI. Trimming took 6 bases from V and 4 from J; bases not matched to a gene: 3. CDR3 size: 13 residues. Written as DNA, the CDR3 is TGTGCCAGCAGAGATAGCGGGGGGTACGAGCAGTACTTC. It encodes CASRDSGGYEQYF.

This chain uses TRBV7-2 with TRBJ2-1; a possible D gene is TRBD2 (5 bases). V lost 5 bases to trimming and J lost 3 bases, with 14 bases between them. The germline V gene has CDR1 SGHTA and CDR2 FQGNSA. This CDR3 region has 15 residues. The CDR3 protein is CASSPTTGLYNEQFF. CDR3 DNA: TGTGCCAGCAGCCCCACGACCGGACTCTACAATGAGCAGTTCTTC.

V gene TRBV2 combines with J gene TRBJ1-2; 7 bases match TRBD1. CDR1 is SNHLY and CDR2 is FYNNEI in the germline V gene. The CDR3 is 13 amino acids. V shed 2 bases, J shed 6 bases, and the junction held 3 bases outside the gene matches. CDR3 sequence reads: CASSEWQGDGYTF. The CDR3 DNA reads as TGTGCCAGCAGTGAATGGCAGGGGGATGGCTACACCTTC.

The rearrangement links TRBV18 to TRBJ1-5; a possible D gene is TRBD1 (6 bases). Between the trimmed V and J ends, which lost 5 bases and 1 base, there was a span of 15 bases. The CDR3 consists of 16 residues. Germline CDR1 is KGHSH and CDR2 is LQKENI. DNA of the CDR3: TGTGCCAGCTCATTATTGGGCGGACAGAGCAATCAGCCCCAGCATTTT. Its translation is CASSLLGGQSNQPQHF.

The rearrangement uses TRBV2 and TRBJ1-2, with 7 bases identical to TRBD1. The V gene's germline CDR1 is SNHLY and CDR2 FYNNEI. Trimming took 8 bases from V and 6 from J; bases not matched to a gene: 12. This CDR3 is 14 amino acids long. For the CDR3, the DNA is TGTGCCAGCCGAGTATCGTGGAGGGGGCATGGCTACACCTTC. This translates into CASRVSWRGHGYTF.